This T cell receptor beta chain appears in the sequencing data of a study of blood T cells in healthy people across ages. Study conclusions and caveats: Age brought a roughly linear fall in TCR beta diversity measured per million T cells.

Next came a second PCR, run for about 6 to 12 cycles, which used a sample-barcoded 5' primer along with a J-beta primer mix. Researchers report that a template-switch adaptor with 12 random nucleotides tagged each cDNA molecule. TCRdb reprocessed the 5' RACE reads via MiXCR and lists one record per CDR3 protein. The profile shows around 780,000 distinct CDR3 sequences, roughly 24% of them singletons. In the case of this clonotype: No antigen is known for it.

This CDR3 region has 16 residues. Trimming pared 3 bases from V and 4 bases from J, leaving 18 bases between. Germline loops: CDR1 MDHEN, CDR2 SYDVKM. This sample was shared with a second study, whose subject was T cells of mothers and their children. That study adds: All donors were healthy and Caucasian; they were a few mothers and their six children.

The rearrangement joins TRBV28 to TRBJ2-5; D unclear. This clonotype originated in a boy aged 10-17 years in good health. Sequencing input: blood. This CDR3 reads CASSFAYTRLRETQYF. CDR3 DNA sequence: TGTGCCAGCAGTTTTGCCTACACGAGACTCAGAGAGACCCAGTACTTC.